This T cell receptor beta chain was recorded in a study of PD-1 blockade in classical Hodgkin lymphoma. Of note for this clone: Its matching antigen is unknown. At one end, the junction sequence differs from germline, possibly due to a read error.

Study outcomes and limitations: CD8+ TCR diversity did not rise significantly by C4D1, unlike CD4+.

Method: immunoSEQ multiplex PCR; TCRdb's copy keeps in-frame clones and lacks some. Of roughly 25,000 clones in the sample, approximately 67% are singletons; the top ten hold roughly 10%. Brentuximab vedotin exposure varied among the patients, all of whom had relapsed after autologous stem cell transplantation. Looked up from germline, CDR1 is SGHTA and CDR2 is FQGNSA. This CDR3 is built from 15 residues. The TCR sequence derives from a human donor with classical Hodgkin lymphoma. This chain joins TRBV7-2 and TRBJ2-3; tentatively, D is TRBD1 (6 bases). The sequenced sample was peripheral blood mononuclear cells (PBMCs), obtained before the second cycle of nivolumab. The CDR3: CASRLEGDSTDTQYF. In DNA, the CDR3 is TGTGCCAGCAGATTAGAGGGGGACAGCACAGATACGCAGTATTTT.